This T cell receptor (beta chain) was found in a study of CD8+ T cells in alopecia areata. Findings and caveats of the study: Normal scalp showed lower clonality than lesional scalp, especially alopecia totalis/universalis.

It was cDNA, reverse transcribed from extracted RNA, that served as the sequencing template. Here immunoSEQ multiplex PCR was the method, and the copy in TCRdb shows in-frame clones only, minus some. The sample holds 100,000 to 150,000 clones, roughly 50% seen once. Comments on this clone: The antigen is undetermined.

Trimming took 3 bases from V and 0 from J; bases not matched to a gene: 4. In germline, CDR1 is SEHNR, CDR2 FQNEAQ (reference sequence). The CDR3 extends over 16 amino acids. The rearrangement links TRBV7-9 to TRBJ2-5; 10 bases match TRBD2. Sequenced sample: NKG2D-low CD8+ T cells sorted from blood. The clonotype originates from a human donor with alopecia areata. The CDR3 sequence: CASSLVLAGYQETQYF. The CDR3 region has the DNA TGTGCCAGCAGCTTGGTACTAGCGGGATACCAAGAGACCCAGTACTTC.